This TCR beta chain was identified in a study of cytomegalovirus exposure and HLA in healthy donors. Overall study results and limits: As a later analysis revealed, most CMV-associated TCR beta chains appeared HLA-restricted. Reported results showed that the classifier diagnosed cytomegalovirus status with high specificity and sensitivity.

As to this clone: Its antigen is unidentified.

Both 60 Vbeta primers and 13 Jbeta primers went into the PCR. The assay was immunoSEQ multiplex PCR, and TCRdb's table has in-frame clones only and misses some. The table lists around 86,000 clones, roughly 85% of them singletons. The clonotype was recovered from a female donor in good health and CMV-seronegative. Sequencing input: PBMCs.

The chain's CDR3 is CASSGGYEQYF. CDR3 nucleotide sequence: TGTGCCAGCAGTGGAGGATACGAGCAGTACTTC. The V call is TRBV25-1, the J call TRBJ2-7; no clear D gene. The CDR3 totals 11 residues. Looked up from germline, CDR1 is MGHDK and CDR2 is SYGVNS. V was clipped by 4 bases and J by 4 bases, with 5 bases between them.